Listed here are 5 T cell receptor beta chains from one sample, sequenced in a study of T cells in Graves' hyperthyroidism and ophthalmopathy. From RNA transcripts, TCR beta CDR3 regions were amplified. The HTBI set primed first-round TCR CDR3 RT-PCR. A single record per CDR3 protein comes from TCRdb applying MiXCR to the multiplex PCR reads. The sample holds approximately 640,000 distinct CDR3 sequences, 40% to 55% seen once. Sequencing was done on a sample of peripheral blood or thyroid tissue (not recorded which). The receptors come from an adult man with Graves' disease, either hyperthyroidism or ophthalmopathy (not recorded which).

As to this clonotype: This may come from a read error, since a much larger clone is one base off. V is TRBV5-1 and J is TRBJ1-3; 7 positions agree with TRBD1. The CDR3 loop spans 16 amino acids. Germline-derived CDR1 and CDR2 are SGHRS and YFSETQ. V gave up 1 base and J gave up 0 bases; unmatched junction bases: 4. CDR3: CASSLYGTASGNTIYF. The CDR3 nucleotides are TGCGCCAGCAGCTTGTATGGGACAGCCTCTGGAAACACCATATATTTT. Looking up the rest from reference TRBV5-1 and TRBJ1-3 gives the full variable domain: KAGVTQTPRYLIKTRGQQVTLSCSPISGHRSVSWYQQTPGQGLQFLFEYFSETQRNKGNFPGRFSGRQFSNSRSEMNVSTLELGDSALYLCASSLYGTASGNTIYFGEGSWLTVV.

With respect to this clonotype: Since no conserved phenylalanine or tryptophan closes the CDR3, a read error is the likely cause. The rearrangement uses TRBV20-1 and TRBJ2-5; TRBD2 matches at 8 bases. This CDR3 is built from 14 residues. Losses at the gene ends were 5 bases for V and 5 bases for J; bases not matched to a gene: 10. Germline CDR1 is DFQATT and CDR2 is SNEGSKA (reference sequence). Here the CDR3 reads CSASISGMGETQYS. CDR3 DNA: TGCAGTGCTTCAATTAGCGGGATGGGGGAGACCCAGTACTCC.

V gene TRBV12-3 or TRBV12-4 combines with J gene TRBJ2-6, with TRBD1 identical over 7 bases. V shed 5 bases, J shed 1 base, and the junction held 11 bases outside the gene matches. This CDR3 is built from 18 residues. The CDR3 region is CASSVPGTDTSGANVLTF. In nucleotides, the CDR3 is TGTGCCAGCAGTGTTCCCGGGACAGATACTTCTGGGGCCAACGTCCTGACTTTC.

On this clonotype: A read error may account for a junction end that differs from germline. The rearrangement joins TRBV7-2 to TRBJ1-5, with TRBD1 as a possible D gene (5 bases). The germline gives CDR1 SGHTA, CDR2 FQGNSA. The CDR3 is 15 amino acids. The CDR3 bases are TGCGCCAGCAGCCAAGAGGAAGGGGCTTGGCAGCCCCAGCATTTT. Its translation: CASSQEEGAWQPQHF. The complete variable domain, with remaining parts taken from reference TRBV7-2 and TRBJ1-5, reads GAGVSQSPSNKVTEKGKDVELRCDPISGHTALYWYRQSLGQGLEFLIYFQGNSAPDKSGLPSDRFSAERTGGSVSTLTIQRTQQEDSAVYLCASSQEEGAWQPQHFGDGTRLSIL.

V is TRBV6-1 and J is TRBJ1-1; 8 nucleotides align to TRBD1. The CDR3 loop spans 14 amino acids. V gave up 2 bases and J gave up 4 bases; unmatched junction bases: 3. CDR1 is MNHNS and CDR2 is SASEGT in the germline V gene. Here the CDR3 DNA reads TGTGCCAGCAGTGAACAGGGGGCGACCACTGAAGCTTTCTTT. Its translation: CASSEQGATTEAFF.